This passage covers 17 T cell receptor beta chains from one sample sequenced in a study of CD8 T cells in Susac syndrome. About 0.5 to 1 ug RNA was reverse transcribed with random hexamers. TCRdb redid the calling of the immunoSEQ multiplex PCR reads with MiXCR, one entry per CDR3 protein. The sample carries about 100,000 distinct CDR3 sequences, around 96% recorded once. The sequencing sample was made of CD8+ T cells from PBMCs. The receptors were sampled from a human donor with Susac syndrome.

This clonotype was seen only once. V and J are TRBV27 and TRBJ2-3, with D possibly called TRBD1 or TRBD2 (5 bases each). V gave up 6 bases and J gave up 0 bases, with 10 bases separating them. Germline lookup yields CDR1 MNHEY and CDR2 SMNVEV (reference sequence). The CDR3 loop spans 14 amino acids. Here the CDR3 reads CASSGTASTDTQYF. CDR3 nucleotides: TGTGCCAGCAGCGGGACGGCTAGCACAGATACGCAGTATTTT.

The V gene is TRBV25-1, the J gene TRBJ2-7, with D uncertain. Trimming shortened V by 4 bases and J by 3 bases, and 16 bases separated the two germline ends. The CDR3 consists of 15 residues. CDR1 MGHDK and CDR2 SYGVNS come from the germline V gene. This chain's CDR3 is CASSGGTRTYYEQYF. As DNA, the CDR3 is TGTGCCAGCAGTGGTGGTACCCGTACCTACTACGAGCAGTACTTC.

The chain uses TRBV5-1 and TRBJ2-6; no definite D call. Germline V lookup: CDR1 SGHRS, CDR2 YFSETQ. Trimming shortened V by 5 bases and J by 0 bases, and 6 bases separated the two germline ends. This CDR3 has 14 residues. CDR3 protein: CASSEVSGANVLTF. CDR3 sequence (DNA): TGCGCCAGCAGTGAAGTCTCTGGGGCCAACGTCCTGACTTTC. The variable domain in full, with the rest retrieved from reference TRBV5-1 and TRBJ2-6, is KAGVTQTPRYLIKTRGQQVTLSCSPISGHRSVSWYQQTPGQGLQFLFEYFSETQRNKGNFPGRFSGRQFSNSRSEMNVSTLELGDSALYLCASSEVSGANVLTFGAGSRLTVL.

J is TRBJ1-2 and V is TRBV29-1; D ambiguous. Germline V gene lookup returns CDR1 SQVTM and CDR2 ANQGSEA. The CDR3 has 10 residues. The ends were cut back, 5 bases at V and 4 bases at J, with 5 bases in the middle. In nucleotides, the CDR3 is TGCAGCGTTTATCTCTATGGCTACACCTTC. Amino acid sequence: CSVYLYGYTF.

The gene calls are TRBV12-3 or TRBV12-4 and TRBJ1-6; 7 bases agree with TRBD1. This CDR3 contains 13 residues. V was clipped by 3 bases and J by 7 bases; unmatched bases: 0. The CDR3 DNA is TGTGCCAGCAGTTTGGGACAGAATTCACCCCTCCACTTT. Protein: CASSLGQNSPLHF.

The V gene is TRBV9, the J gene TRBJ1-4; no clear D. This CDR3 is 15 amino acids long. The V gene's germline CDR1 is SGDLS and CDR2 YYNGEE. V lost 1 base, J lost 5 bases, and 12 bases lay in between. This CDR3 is CASSVSAQMNEKLFF. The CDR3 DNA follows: TGTGCCAGCAGCGTAAGTGCCCAGATGAATGAAAAACTGTTTTTT. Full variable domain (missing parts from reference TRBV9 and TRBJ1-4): DSGVTQTPKHLITATGQRVTLRCSPRSGDLSVYWYQQSLDQGLQFLIQYYNGEERAKGNILERFSAQQFPDLHSELNLSSLELGDSALYFCASSVSAQMNEKLFFGSGTQLSVL.

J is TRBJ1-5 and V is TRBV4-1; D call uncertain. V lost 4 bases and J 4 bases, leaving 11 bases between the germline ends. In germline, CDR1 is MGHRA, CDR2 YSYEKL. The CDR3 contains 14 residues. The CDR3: CASSRLIVNQPQHF. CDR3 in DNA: TGCGCCAGCAGCCGCCTCATAGTGAATCAGCCCCAGCATTTT.

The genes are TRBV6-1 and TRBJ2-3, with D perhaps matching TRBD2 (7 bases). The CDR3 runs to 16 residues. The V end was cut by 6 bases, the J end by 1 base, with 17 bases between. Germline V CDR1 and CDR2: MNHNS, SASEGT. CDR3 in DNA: TGTGCCAGCAGCCCACTCCGGGGGGCTGGCACAGATACGCAGTATTTT. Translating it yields CASSPLRGAGTDTQYF.

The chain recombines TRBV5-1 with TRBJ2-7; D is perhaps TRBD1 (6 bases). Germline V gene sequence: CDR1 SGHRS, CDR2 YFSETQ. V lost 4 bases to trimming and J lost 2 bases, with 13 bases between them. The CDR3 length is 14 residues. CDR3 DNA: TGCGCCAGCAGCGACCGGGACACCACCTACGAGCAGTACTTC. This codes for CASSDRDTTYEQYF.

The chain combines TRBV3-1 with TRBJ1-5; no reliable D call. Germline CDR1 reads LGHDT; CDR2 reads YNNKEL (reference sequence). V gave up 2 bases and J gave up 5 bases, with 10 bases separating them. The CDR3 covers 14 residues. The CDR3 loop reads CASSQSSTYQPQHF. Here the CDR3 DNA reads TGTGCCAGCAGCCAATCATCTACCTATCAGCCCCAGCATTTT.

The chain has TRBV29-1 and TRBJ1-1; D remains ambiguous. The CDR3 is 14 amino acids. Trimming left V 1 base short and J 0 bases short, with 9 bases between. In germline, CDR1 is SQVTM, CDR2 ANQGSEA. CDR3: CSVEARKMNTEAFF. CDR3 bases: TGCAGCGTTGAAGCTAGAAAGATGAACACTGAAGCTTTCTTT.

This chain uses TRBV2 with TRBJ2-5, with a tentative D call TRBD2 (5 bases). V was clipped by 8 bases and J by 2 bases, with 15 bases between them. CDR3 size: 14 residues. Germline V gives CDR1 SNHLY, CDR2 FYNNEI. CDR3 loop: CASYPGMGQETQYF. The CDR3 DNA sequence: TGTGCCAGCTACCCCGGGATGGGGCAAGAGACCCAGTACTTC.

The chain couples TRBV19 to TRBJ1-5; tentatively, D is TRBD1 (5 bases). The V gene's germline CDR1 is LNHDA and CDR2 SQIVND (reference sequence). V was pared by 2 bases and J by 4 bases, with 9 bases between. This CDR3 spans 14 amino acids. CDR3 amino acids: CASSIRDGNQPQHF. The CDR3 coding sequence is TGTGCCAGTAGTATACGGGACGGTAATCAGCCCCAGCATTTT. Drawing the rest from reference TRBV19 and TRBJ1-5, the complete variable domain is DGGITQSPKYLFRKEGQNVTLSCEQNLNHDAMYWYRQDPGQGLRLIYYSQIVNDFQKGDIAEGYSVSREKKESFPLTVTSAQKNPTAFYLCASSIRDGNQPQHFGDGTRLSIL.

The CDR3 sequence is CASSPPLSGTDTQYF. In nucleotides, the CDR3 is TGCGCCAGCAGCCCGCCACTTAGCGGGACAGATACGCAGTATTTT. The V call is TRBV5-1, the J call TRBJ2-3, with 7 bases aligning to TRBD2. J was trimmed by 3 bases and V by 4 bases; bases with no gene match: 8. The CDR3 length is 15 residues. Germline assignment: CDR1 SGHRS and CDR2 YFSETQ.

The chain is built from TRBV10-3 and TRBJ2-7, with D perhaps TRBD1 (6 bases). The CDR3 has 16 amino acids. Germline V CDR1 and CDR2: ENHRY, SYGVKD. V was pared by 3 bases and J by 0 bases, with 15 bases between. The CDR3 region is CAISDPNRANSYEQYF. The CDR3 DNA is TGTGCCATCAGTGACCCCAACAGGGCCAACTCCTACGAGCAGTACTTC.

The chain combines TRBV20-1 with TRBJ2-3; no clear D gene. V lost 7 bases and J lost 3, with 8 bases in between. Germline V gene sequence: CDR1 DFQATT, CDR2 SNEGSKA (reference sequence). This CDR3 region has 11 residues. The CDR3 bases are TGCAGTGGTTTGGGAACAGATACGCAGTATTTT. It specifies CSGLGTDTQYF.

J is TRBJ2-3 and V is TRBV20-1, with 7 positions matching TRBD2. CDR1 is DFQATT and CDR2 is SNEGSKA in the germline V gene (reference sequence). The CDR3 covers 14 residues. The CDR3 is CRVKSGTAADTQYF. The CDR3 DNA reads TGCAGAGTCAAGAGCGGGACTGCGGCCGATACGCAGTATTTT.